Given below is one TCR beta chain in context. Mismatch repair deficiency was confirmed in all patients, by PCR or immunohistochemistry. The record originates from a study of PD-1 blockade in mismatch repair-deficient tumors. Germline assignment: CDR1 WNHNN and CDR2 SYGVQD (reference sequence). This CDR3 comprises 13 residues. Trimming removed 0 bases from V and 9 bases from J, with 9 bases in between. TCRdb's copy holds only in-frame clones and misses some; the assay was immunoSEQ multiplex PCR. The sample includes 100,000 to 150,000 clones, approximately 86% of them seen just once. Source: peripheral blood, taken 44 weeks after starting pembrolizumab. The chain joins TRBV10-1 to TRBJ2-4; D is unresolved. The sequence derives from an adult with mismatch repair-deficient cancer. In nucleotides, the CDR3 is TGCGCCAGCAGTGAGTCGTCTAGAGGCATTCAGTACTTC. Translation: CASSESSRGIQYF.